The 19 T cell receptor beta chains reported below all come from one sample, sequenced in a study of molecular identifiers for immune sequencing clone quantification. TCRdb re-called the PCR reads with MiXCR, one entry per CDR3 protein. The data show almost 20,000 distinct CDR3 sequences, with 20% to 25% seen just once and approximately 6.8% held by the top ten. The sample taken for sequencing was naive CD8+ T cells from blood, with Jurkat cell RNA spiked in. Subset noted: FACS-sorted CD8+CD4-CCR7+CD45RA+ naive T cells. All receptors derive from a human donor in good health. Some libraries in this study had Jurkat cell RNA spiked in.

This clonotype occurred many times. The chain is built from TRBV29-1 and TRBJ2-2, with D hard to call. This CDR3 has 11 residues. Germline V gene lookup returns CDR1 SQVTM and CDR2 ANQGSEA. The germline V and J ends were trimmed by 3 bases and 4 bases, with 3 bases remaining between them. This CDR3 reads CSVEGTGELFF. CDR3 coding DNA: TGCAGCGTTGAGGGCACCGGGGAGCTGTTTTTT.

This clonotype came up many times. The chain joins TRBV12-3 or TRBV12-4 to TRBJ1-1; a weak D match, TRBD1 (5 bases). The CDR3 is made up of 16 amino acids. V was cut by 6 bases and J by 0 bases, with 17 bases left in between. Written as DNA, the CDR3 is TGTGCCAGCAGGCGCGGGGCGTTACGAATGAACACTGAAGCTTTCTTT. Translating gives CASRRGALRMNTEAFF.

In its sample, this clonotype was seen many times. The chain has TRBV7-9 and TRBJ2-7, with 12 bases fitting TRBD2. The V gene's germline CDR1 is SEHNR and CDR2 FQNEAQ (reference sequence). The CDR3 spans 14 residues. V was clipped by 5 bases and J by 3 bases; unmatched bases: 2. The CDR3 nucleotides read TGTGCCAGCAGCGAGACTAGCGGGAGCTACGAGCAGTACTTC. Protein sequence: CASSETSGSYEQYF.

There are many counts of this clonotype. The CDR3 DNA reads as TGTGCCAGCAGTGTCACAGAAACCAATGAAAAACTGTTTTTT. Translating it yields CASSVTETNEKLFF. This chain links TRBV28 with TRBJ1-4; D remains unclear. The germline V gene encodes CDR1 MDHEN and CDR2 SYDVKM. V was cut by 5 bases and J by 5 bases, with 12 bases left in between. This CDR3 has 14 amino acids.

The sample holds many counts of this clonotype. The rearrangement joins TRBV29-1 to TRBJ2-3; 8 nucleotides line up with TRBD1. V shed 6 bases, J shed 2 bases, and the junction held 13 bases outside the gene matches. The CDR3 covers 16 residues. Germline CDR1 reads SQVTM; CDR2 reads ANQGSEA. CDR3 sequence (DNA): TGCAGCGTCGCGCCCAACCCGGGACAGGTCACAGATACGCAGTATTTT. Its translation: CSVAPNPGQVTDTQYF.

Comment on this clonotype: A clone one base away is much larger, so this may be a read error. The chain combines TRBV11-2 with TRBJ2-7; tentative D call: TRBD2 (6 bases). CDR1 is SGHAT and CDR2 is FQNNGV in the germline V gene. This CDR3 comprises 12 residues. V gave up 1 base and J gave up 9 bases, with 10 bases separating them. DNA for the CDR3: TGTGCCAGCAGCTTAGGGGGACTCGGGCAGTACTTC. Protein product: CASSLGGLGQYF.

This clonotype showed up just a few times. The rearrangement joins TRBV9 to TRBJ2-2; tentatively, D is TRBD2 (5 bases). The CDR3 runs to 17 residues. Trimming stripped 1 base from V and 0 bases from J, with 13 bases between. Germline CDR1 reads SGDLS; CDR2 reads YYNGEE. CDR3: CASSVSLSGSNTGELFF. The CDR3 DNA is TGTGCCAGCAGCGTAAGCTTGAGCGGATCGAACACCGGGGAGCTGTTTTTT.

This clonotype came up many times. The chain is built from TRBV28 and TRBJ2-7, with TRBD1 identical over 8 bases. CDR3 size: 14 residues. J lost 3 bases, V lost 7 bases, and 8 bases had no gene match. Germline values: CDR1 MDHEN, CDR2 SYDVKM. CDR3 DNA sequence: TGTGCCAGCAAATCATTCAGGGGGCTCTACGAGCAGTACTTC. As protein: CASKSFRGLYEQYF.

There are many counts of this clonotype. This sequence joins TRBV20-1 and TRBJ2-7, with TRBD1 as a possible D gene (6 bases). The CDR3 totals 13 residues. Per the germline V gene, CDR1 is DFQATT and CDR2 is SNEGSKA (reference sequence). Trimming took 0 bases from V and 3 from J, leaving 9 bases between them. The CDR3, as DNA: TGCAGTGCTAGAGATTCAGGGGACTACGAGCAGTACTTC. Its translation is CSARDSGDYEQYF.

CDR3 coding DNA: TGTGCCAGCAGCTTAGGGGTCTCTGGGGCCAACGTCCTGACTTTC. This gives the protein CASSLGVSGANVLTF. This chain connects TRBV13 to TRBJ2-6; D unresolved. CDR3 length: 15 residues. V lost 0 bases and J 0 bases, leaving 3 bases between the germline ends. Germline loops: CDR1 PRHDT, CDR2 FYEKMQ (reference sequence). The full variable domain, in which reference TRBV13 and TRBJ2-6 provide the parts outside the CDR3, is AAGVIQSPRHLIKEKRETATLKCYPIPRHDTVYWYQQGPGQDPQFLISFYEKMQSDKGSIPDRFSAQQFSDYHSELNMSSLELGDSALYFCASSLGVSGANVLTFGAGSRLTVL.

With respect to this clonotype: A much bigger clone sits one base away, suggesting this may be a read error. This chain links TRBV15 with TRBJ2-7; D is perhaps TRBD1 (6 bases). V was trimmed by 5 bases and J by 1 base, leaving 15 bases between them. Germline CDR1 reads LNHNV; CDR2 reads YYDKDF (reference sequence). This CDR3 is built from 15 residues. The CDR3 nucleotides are TGTGCCACCAGCCAAGACAGGTTTGGGTCCTACGAGCAGTACTTC. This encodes CATSQDRFGSYEQYF.

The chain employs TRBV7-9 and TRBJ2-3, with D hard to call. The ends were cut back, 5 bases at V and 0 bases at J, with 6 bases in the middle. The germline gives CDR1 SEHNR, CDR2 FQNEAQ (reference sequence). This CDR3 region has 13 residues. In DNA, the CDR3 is TGTGCCAGCAGCGCAGACAGCACAGATACGCAGTATTTT. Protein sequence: CASSADSTDTQYF.

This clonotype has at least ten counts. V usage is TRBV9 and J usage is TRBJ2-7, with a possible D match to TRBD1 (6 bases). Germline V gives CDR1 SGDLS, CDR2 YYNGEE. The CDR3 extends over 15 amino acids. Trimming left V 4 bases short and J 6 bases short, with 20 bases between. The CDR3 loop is CASSPQGTFISEQYF. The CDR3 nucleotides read TGTGCCAGCAGCCCCCAAGGGACATTCATTTCCGAGCAGTACTTC.

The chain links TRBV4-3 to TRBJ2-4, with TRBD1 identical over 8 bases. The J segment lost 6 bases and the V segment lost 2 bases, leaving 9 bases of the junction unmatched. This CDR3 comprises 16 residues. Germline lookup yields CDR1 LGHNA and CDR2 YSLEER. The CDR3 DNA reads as TGCGCCAGCAGCCAATACCCCGGACAGGGCGGAAACATTCAGTACTTC. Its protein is CASSQYPGQGGNIQYF.

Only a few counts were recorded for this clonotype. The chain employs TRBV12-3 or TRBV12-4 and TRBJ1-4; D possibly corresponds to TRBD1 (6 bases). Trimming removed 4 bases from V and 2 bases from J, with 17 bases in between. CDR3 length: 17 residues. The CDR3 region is CASSSHRVVATNEKLFF. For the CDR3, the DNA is TGTGCCAGCAGTTCCCACAGGGTGGTCGCTACTAATGAAAAACTGTTTTTT.

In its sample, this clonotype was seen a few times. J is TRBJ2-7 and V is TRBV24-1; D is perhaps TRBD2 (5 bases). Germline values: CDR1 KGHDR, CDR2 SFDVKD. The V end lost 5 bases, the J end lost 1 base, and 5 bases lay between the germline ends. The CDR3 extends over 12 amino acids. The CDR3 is CATSAGSYEQYF. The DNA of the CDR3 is TGTGCCACCAGTGCGGGATCCTACGAGCAGTACTTC.

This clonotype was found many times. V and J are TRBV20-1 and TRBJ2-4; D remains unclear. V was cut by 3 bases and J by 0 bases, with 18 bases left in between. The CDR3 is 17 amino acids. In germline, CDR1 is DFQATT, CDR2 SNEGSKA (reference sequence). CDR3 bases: TGCAGTGCTAGCGTCTTGCCCTGGTCATCAGCCAAAAACATTCAGTACTTC. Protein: CSASVLPWSSAKNIQYF.

The CDR3 sequence is CASSSPTYEQFF. CDR3 nucleotides: TGTGCCAGCAGTTCCCCGACCTATGAGCAGTTCTTC. This chain connects TRBV12-3 or TRBV12-4 to TRBJ2-1; D is ambiguous. The V gene lost 4 bases and the J gene lost 8 bases, with 9 bases spanning the gap. CDR3 size: 12 residues.

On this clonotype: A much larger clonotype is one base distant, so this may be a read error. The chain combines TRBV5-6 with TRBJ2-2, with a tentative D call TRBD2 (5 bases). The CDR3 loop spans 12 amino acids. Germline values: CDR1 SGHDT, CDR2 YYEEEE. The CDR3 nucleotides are TGTGCCAGCAGCTCGGGTACCGGGGAGCTGCTTTTT. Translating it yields CASSSGTGELLF.